This T cell receptor beta chain was sequenced in a study of blood T cell repertoires in COVID-19. Adults between roughly 18 and 89 years of age took part from under 30 US areas. Participants had their cohort set by participant-reported clinical history. Sequencing used immunoSEQ multiplex PCR; TCRdb keeps in-frame clones, though not all of them. The top ten clones hold nearly 2% of a sample with hundreds of thousands of clones, around 90% of them seen once. The J segment lost 2 bases and the V segment lost 1 base, leaving 5 bases of the junction unmatched. The CDR3 extends over 16 amino acids. CDR1 LGHDT and CDR2 YNNKEL come from the germline V gene (reference sequence).

The chain employs TRBV3-1 (or the pseudogene TRBV3-2) and TRBJ1-2; 9 bases align to TRBD1. Sequenced sample: PBMCs or T cells enriched from blood (not recorded which). This sequence originates from a young woman with acute COVID-19. Here the CDR3 reads CASSQGSGTGNYGYTF. The CDR3 bases are TGTGCCAGCAGCCAAGGATCCGGGACAGGGAACTATGGCTACACCTTC.